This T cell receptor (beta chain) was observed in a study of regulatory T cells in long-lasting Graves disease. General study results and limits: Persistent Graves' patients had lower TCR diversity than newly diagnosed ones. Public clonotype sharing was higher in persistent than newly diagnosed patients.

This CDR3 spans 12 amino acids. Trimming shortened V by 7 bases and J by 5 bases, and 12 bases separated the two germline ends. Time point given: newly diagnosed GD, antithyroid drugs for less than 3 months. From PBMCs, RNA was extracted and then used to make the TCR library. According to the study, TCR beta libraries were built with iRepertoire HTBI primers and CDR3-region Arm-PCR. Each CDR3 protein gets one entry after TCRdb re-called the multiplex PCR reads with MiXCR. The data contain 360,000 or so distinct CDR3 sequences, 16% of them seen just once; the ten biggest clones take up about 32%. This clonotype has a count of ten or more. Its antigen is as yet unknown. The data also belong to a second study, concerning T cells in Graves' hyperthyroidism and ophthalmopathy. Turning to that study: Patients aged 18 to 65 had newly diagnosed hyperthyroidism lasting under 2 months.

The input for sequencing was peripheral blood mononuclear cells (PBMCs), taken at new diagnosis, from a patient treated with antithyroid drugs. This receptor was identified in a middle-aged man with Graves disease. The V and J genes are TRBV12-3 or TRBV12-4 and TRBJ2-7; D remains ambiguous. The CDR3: CASNKGQDEQYF. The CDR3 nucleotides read TGTGCCAGCAACAAAGGGCAGGACGAGCAGTACTTC.